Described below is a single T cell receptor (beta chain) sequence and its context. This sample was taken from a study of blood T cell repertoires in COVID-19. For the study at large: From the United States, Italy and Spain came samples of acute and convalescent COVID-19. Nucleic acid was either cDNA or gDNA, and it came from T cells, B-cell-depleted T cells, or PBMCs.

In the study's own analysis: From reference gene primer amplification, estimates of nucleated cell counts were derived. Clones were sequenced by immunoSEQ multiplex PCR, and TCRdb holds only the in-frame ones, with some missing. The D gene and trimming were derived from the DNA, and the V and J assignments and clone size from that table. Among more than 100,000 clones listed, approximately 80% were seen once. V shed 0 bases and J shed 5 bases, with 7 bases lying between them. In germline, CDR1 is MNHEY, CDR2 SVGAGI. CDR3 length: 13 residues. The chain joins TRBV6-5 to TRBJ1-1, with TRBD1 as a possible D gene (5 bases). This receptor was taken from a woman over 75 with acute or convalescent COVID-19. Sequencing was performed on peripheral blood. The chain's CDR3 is CASSYSGLTEAFF. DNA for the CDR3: TGTGCCAGCAGTTACTCGGGGCTGACTGAAGCTTTCTTT.